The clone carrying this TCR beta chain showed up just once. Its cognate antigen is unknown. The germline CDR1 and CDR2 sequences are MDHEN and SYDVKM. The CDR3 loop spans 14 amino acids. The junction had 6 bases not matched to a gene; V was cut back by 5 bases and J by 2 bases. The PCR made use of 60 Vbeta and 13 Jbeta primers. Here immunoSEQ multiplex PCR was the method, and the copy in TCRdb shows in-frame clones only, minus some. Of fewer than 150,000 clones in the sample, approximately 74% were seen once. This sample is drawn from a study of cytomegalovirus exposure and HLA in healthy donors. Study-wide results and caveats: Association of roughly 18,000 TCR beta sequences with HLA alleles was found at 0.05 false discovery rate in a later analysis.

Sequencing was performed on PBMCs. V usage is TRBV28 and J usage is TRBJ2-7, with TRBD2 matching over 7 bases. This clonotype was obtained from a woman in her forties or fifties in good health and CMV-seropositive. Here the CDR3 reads CASSDAGDAYEQYF. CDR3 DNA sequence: TGTGCCAGCAGTGACGCGGGGGATGCCTACGAGCAGTACTTC.